These 23 T cell receptor beta chains came from one sample sequenced in a study of cytomegalovirus exposure and HLA in healthy donors. A multiplex PCR was run with 60 Vbeta primers and 13 Jbeta primers. Profiled with immunoSEQ multiplex PCR; TCRdb holds only in-frame clones, not every one. The sample shows fewer than 200,000 clones, 60% to 85% of them seen only once. The material sequenced was PBMCs. These receptors all come from a male donor in good health and CMV-seropositive.

The V gene is TRBV7-9, the J gene TRBJ1-4, with D tentatively TRBD1 (6 bases). This CDR3 region has 15 residues. Germline CDR1 is SEHNR and CDR2 is FQNEAQ (reference sequence). V was cut by 5 bases and J by 5 bases, with 15 bases left in between. CDR3 in amino acids: CASSLGHDENEKLFF. The CDR3 DNA reads TGTGCCAGCAGCCTGGGACACGACGAGAATGAAAAACTGTTTTTT.

The chain links TRBV7-9 to TRBJ1-1; D is ambiguous. CDR1 is SEHNR and CDR2 is FQNEAQ in the germline V gene (reference sequence). Trimming shortened V by 5 bases and J by 4 bases, and 14 bases separated the two germline ends. The CDR3 totals 14 residues. CDR3 in amino acids: CASSAGRVGTEAFF. The CDR3 region has the DNA TGTGCCAGCAGCGCGGGGAGGGTAGGCACTGAAGCTTTCTTT.

The rearrangement joins TRBV7-3 to TRBJ2-3; 8 bases match TRBD1. V lost 0 bases and J lost 2; bases outside the gene matches: 1. Germline CDR1 reads SGHTA; CDR2 reads FQGTGA. The CDR3 runs to 15 residues. As DNA, the CDR3 is TGTGCCAGCAGCTTAACGGGACAGGTCACAGATACGCAGTATTTT. It yields the protein CASSLTGQVTDTQYF.

The V gene is TRBV7-3, the J gene TRBJ2-5, with 13 bases matching TRBD2. J lost 4 bases, V lost 5 bases, and 7 bases had no gene match. CDR1 and CDR2 from the germline V gene are SGHTA and FQGTGA. The CDR3 loop spans 16 amino acids. CDR3 in DNA: TGTGCCAGCAGCGTCGGACTAGCGGGGGTGTTAGAGACCCAGTACTTC. Encoded protein: CASSVGLAGVLETQYF. Supplemented by reference TRBV7-3 and TRBJ2-5, the full variable domain reads GAGVSQTPSNKVTEKGKYVELRCDPISGHTALYWYRQSLGQGPEFLIYFQGTGAADDSGLPNDRFFAVRPEGSVSTLKIQRTERGDSAVYLCASSVGLAGVLETQYFGPGTRLLVL.

The chain uses TRBV10-3 and TRBJ1-1; perhaps TRBD1 as D (5 bases). The CDR3 loop spans 15 amino acids. Trimming removed 8 bases at V and 4 bases at J, with 20 bases between. In germline, CDR1 is ENHRY, CDR2 SYGVKD. The DNA of the CDR3 is TGTGCCATCCGTAAGGGGCAGGTCATGCCCACTGAAGCTTTCTTT. This codes for CAIRKGQVMPTEAFF.

The chain combines TRBV19 with TRBJ2-2, with TRBD1 matching 8 bases. CDR3 length equals 18 residues. In germline, CDR1 is LNHDA, CDR2 SQIVND (reference sequence). Trimming removed 3 bases from V and 3 bases from J; junction bases left unmatched: 12. CDR3 in amino acids: CASSIEAATGVDTGELFF. In nucleotides, the CDR3 is TGTGCCAGTAGTATTGAGGCTGCGACAGGGGTGGACACCGGGGAGCTGTTTTTT. The full variable domain, rest sourced from reference TRBV19 and TRBJ2-2, is DGGITQSPKYLFRKEGQNVTLSCEQNLNHDAMYWYRQDPGQGLRLIYYSQIVNDFQKGDIAEGYSVSREKKESFPLTVTSAQKNPTAFYLCASSIEAATGVDTGELFFGEGSRLTVL.

This clone was counted only a few times. This chain links TRBV4-1 with TRBJ2-1, with 11 bases fitting TRBD2. This CDR3 is built from 15 residues. The V gene's germline CDR1 is MGHRA and CDR2 YSYEKL. The V gene end was trimmed by 4 bases and the J gene end by 6 bases; junction bases not matched to a gene: 5. Here the CDR3 DNA reads TGCGCCAGCAGCCCCGGGACTAGCGGATTCAATGAGCAGTTCTTC. This gives the protein CASSPGTSGFNEQFF.

V gene TRBV27 combines with J gene TRBJ1-6; D not certain. The ends were cut back, 0 bases at V and 10 bases at J, with 13 bases in the middle. The V gene's germline CDR1 is MNHEY and CDR2 SMNVEV (reference sequence). The CDR3 is 15 amino acids. This chain's CDR3 is CASSLSSGVGSPLHF. CDR3 in DNA: TGTGCCAGCAGTTTATCGTCCGGGGTGGGATCACCCCTCCACTTT.

The rearrangement links TRBV11-2 to TRBJ1-3; TRBD1 is a possible D gene (6 bases). Between the trimmed V and J ends, which lost 1 base and 3 bases, there was a span of 7 bases. The germline V gene has CDR1 SGHAT and CDR2 FQNNGV. The CDR3 is 14 amino acids. CDR3 loop: CASSLAGVGNTIYF. The DNA for the CDR3 is TGTGCCAGCAGCTTAGCAGGGGTTGGAAACACCATATATTTT.

The V gene is TRBV7-9, the J gene TRBJ1-4; 7 positions agree with TRBD1. Germline V lookup: CDR1 SEHNR, CDR2 FQNEAQ (reference sequence). The CDR3 contains 14 residues. Trimming at V came to 4 bases and at J to 6 bases, leaving 5 bases not matched to a gene. Here the CDR3 reads CASSYRGSDEKLFF. The CDR3 DNA sequence: TGTGCCAGCAGCTACAGGGGATCGGATGAAAAACTGTTTTTT.

The V gene is TRBV7-6, the J gene TRBJ2-2; TRBD1 matches at 9 bases. CDR1 and CDR2 (germline): SGHVS, FNYEAQ. The CDR3 sequence is 15 residues long. V lost 1 base, J lost 6 bases, and 3 bases stayed unmatched. CDR3 residues: CASSLGDREAGELFF. For the CDR3, the DNA is TGTGCCAGCAGCTTAGGGGACAGGGAAGCCGGGGAGCTGTTTTTT.

The rearrangement joins TRBV7-6 to TRBJ2-7; 7 bases fit TRBD1. Losses at the gene ends were 5 bases for V and 2 bases for J; bases not matched to a gene: 9. The CDR3 extends over 15 amino acids. Per the germline V gene, CDR1 is SGHVS and CDR2 is FNYEAQ. This CDR3 reads CASSQGQGVTYEQYF. The CDR3 nucleotides read TGTGCCAGCAGCCAAGGGCAGGGGGTAACCTACGAGCAGTACTTC.

The chain recombines TRBV5-6 with TRBJ2-7, with D unresolved. Germline lookup yields CDR1 SGHDT and CDR2 YYEEEE. Trimming shortened V by 4 bases and J by 2 bases, and 10 bases separated the two germline ends. The CDR3 consists of 13 residues. CDR3 sequence reads: CASSLNPTYEQYF. The CDR3 coding sequence is TGTGCCAGCAGCCTAAACCCGACCTACGAGCAGTACTTC.

The rearrangement joins TRBV19 to TRBJ2-7, with D possibly TRBD2 on 6 matching bases. The CDR3 is 20 amino acids. Trimming left V 6 bases short and J 2 bases short, with 32 bases between. Looked up from germline, CDR1 is LNHDA and CDR2 is SQIVND (reference sequence). As DNA, the CDR3 is TGTGCCAGTAGAGGAATTGAGGAGGGGAGTCCAAGGGAAAGCACCTACGAGCAGTACTTC. This sequence encodes CASRGIEEGSPRESTYEQYF.

This chain's CDR3 is CASSLGSGAHEQYF. CDR3 in DNA: TGTGCCAGCAGCTTAGGTAGCGGGGCCCACGAGCAGTACTTC. The chain employs TRBV13 and TRBJ2-7; TRBD2 matches at 8 bases. This CDR3 has 14 amino acids. Germline-derived CDR1 and CDR2 are PRHDT and FYEKMQ (reference sequence). Trimming cost V 0 bases and J 5 bases; bases outside gene matches: 3.

The chain employs TRBV25-1 and TRBJ2-3; no clear D. CDR3 length equals 11 residues. V dropped 4 bases and J dropped 10 bases, with 9 bases sitting between them. Germline V lookup: CDR1 MGHDK, CDR2 SYGVNS. The CDR3 loop reads CASSALVAQYF. The CDR3 DNA reads as TGTGCCAGCAGTGCCCTTGTTGCGCAGTATTTT.

This sequence joins TRBV7-9 and TRBJ2-3; 16 positions match TRBD2. Germline loops: CDR1 SEHNR, CDR2 FQNEAQ (reference sequence). The V and J ends lost 4 bases and 4 bases, in that order; junction bases with no gene match: 2. This CDR3 is built from 16 residues. Written as DNA, the CDR3 is TGTGCCAGCAGCTCGGGACTAGCGGGGGGGCCAGATACGCAGTATTTT. As protein: CASSSGLAGGPDTQYF. The full variable domain, completed using reference TRBV7-9 and TRBJ2-3, is DTGVSQNPRHKITKRGQNVTFRCDPISEHNRLYWYRQTLGQGPEFLTYFQNEAQLEKSRLLSDRFSAERPKGSFSTLEIQRTEQGDSAMYLCASSSGLAGGPDTQYFGPGTRLTVL.

This clone was observed a single time. The rearrangement joins TRBV5-1 to TRBJ1-2; perhaps TRBD1 as D (6 bases). This CDR3 has 14 amino acids. Looked up from germline, CDR1 is SGHRS and CDR2 is YFSETQ. V was pared by 0 bases and J by 8 bases, with 14 bases between. The CDR3 sequence: CASSLAVVGGGYTF. The CDR3 nucleotides are TGCGCCAGCAGCTTGGCCGTTGTAGGGGGAGGCTACACCTTC. The whole variable domain, remainder taken from reference TRBV5-1 and TRBJ1-2, is KAGVTQTPRYLIKTRGQQVTLSCSPISGHRSVSWYQQTPGQGLQFLFEYFSETQRNKGNFPGRFSGRQFSNSRSEMNVSTLELGDSALYLCASSLAVVGGGYTFGSGTRLTVV.

The J gene is TRBJ1-2, the V gene TRBV6-5, with 9 bases fitting TRBD1. CDR1 and CDR2 from the germline V gene are MNHEY and SVGAGI. The CDR3 extends over 14 amino acids. After removal of 5 bases from V and 4 bases from J, the junction contained 5 bases not matched to a gene. DNA of the CDR3: TGTGCCAGCAGTAGGGGACAGGGCCCCTATGGCTACACCTTC. Amino acids: CASSRGQGPYGYTF.

The gene calls are TRBV27 and TRBJ1-3; tentatively, D is TRBD1 (6 bases). Germline V CDR1 and CDR2: MNHEY, SMNVEV (reference sequence). Trimming removed 5 bases at V and 0 bases at J, with 14 bases between. The CDR3 loop spans 16 amino acids. This chain's CDR3 is CASSPGHWNSGNTIYF. CDR3 in DNA: TGTGCCAGCAGTCCGGGACATTGGAACTCTGGAAACACCATATATTTT.

This chain connects TRBV6-5 to TRBJ2-1; 9 bases are a match to TRBD2. The germline V gene has CDR1 MNHEY and CDR2 SVGAGI. This CDR3 comprises 14 residues. With V trimmed by 1 base and J by 6 bases, 1 base remained unmatched. The CDR3 is CASSYWRGGNEQFF. In DNA, the CDR3 is TGTGCCAGCAGTTACTGGCGGGGGGGCAATGAGCAGTTCTTC.

The rearrangement uses TRBV19 and TRBJ1-1, with a weak D call TRBD1 (5 bases). CDR1 LNHDA and CDR2 SQIVND come from the germline V gene (reference sequence). Trimming cost V 0 bases and J 4 bases, with 9 bases left between them. The CDR3 has 14 residues. In nucleotides, the CDR3 is TGTGCCAGTAGTATAGAAAGGGGAAGCACTGAAGCTTTCTTT. Amino acids: CASSIERGSTEAFF.

This clone was observed once. The chain links TRBV11-2 to TRBJ2-1; no definite D call. The CDR3 is made up of 13 amino acids. The germline V gene has CDR1 SGHAT and CDR2 FQNNGV. Between the trimmed V and J ends, which lost 6 bases and 4 bases, there was a span of 10 bases. For the CDR3, the DNA is TGTGCCAGCAGTTCGTCCAGATACAATGAGCAGTTCTTC. Translating gives CASSSSRYNEQFF.